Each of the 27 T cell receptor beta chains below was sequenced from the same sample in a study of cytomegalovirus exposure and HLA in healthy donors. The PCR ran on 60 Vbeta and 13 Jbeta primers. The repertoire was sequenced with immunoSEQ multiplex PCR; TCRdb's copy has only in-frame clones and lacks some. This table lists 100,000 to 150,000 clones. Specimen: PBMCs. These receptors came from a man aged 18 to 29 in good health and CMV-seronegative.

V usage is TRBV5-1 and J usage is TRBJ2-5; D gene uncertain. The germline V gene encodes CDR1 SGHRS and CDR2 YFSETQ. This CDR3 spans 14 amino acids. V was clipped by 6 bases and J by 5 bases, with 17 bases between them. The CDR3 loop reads CASTKRAPGETQYF. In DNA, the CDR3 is TGCGCCAGCACCAAAAGAGCGCCCGGGGAGACCCAGTACTTC.

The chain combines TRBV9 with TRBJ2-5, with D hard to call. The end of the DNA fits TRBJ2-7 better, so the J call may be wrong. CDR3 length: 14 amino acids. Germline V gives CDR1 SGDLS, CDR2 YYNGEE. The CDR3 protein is CASSVALRSYEQYF. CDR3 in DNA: TGTGCCAGCAGCGTAGCCCTCAGGTCGTACGAGCAGTACTTC.

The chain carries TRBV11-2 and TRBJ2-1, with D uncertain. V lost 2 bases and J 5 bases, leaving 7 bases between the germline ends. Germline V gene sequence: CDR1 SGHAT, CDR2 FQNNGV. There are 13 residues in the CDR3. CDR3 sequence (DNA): TGTGCCAGCAGCTTACATCCTAACAATGAGCAGTTCTTC. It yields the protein CASSLHPNNEQFF. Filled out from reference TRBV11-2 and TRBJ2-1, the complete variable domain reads EAGVAQSPRYKIIEKRQSVAFWCNPISGHATLYWYQQILGQGPKLLIQFQNNGVVDDSQLPKDRFSAERLKGVDSTLKIQPAKLEDSAVYLCASSLHPNNEQFFGPGTRLTVL.

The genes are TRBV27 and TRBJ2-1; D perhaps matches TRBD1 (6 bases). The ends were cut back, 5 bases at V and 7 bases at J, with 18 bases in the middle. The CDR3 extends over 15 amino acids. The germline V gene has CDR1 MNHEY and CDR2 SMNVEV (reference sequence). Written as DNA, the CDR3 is TGTGCCAGCAGTCCGCGGCAGGGGAATAGGAATGAGCAGTTCTTC. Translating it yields CASSPRQGNRNEQFF.

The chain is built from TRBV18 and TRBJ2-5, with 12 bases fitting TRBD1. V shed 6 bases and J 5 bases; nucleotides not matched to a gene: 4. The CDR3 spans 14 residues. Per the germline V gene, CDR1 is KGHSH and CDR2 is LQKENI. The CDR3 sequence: CASSGTGGAETQYF. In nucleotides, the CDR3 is TGTGCCAGCTCCGGGACAGGGGGCGCCGAGACCCAGTACTTC.

DNA for the CDR3: TGCGCCAGCAGCCAGCCAGGGTTCATAGGCTCCTACGAGCAGTACTTC. Protein sequence: CASSQPGFIGSYEQYF. V is TRBV4-1 and J is TRBJ2-7; a weak D match, TRBD1 (5 bases). Germline CDR1 and CDR2: MGHRA and YSYEKL. V lost 3 bases and J lost 0, with 15 bases in between. This CDR3 contains 16 residues.

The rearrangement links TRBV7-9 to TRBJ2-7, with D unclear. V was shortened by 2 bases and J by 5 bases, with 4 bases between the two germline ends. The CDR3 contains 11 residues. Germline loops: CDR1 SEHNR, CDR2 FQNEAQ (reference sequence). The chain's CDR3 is CASSLIDEQYF. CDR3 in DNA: TGTGCCAGCAGCTTAATCGACGAGCAGTACTTC. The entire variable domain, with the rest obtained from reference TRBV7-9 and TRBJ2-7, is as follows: DTGVSQNPRHKITKRGQNVTFRCDPISEHNRLYWYRQTLGQGPEFLTYFQNEAQLEKSRLLSDRFSAERPKGSFSTLEIQRTEQGDSAMYLCASSLIDEQYFGPGTRLTVT.

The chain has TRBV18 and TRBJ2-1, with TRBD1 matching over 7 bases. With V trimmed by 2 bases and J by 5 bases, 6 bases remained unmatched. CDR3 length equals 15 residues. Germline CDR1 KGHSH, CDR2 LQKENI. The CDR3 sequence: CASSPGGQTNNEQFF. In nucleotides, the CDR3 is TGTGCCAGCTCACCAGGGGGACAGACGAACAATGAGCAGTTCTTC.

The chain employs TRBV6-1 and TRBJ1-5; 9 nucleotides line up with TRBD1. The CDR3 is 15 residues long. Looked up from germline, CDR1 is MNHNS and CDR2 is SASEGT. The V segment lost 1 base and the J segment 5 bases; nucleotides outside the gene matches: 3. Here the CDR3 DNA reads TGTGCCAGCAGTGAAGGACAGGGGGTACATCAGCCCCAGCATTTT. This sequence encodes CASSEGQGVHQPQHF.

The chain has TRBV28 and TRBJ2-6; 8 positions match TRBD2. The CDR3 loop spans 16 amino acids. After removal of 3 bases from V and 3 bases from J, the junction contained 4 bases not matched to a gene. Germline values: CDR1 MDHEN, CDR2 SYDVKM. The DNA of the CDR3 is TGTGCCAGCAGTTTTCCGGCGGGAGGTGGGGCCAACGTCCTGACTTTC. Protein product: CASSFPAGGGANVLTF.

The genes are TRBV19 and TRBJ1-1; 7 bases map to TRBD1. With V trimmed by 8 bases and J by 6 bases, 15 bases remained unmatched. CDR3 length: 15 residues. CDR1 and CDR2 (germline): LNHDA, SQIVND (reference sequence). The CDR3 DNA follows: TGTGCCAGTGGGATTCATACAGGGGCGTACGCTGAAGCTTTCTTT. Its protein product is CASGIHTGAYAEAFF.

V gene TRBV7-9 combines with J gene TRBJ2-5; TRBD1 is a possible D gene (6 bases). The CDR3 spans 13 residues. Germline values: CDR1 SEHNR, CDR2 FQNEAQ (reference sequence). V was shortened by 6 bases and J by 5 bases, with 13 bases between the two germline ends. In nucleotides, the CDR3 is TGTGCCAGCAGTTCAGGACAGTGGGAGACCCAGTACTTC. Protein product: CASSSGQWETQYF.

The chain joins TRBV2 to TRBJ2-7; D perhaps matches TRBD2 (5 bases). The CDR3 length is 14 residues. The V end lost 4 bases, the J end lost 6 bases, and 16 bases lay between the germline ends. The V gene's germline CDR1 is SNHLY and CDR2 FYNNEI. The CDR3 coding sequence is TGTGCCAGCAGTGGGAGGACGTCCAAGGGCGAGCAGTACTTC. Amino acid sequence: CASSGRTSKGEQYF. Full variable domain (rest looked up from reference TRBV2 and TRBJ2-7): EPEVTQTPSHQVTQMGQEVILRCVPISNHLYFYWYRQILGQKVEFLVSFYNNEISEKSEIFDDQFSVERPDGSNFTLKIRSTKLEDSAMYFCASSGRTSKGEQYFGPGTRLTVT.

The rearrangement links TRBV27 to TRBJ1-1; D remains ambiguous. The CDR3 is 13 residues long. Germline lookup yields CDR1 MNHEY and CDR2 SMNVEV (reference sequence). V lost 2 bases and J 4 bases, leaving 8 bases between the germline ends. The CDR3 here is CASSLVRGTEAFF. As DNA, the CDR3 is TGTGCCAGCAGTTTAGTCCGGGGCACTGAAGCTTTCTTT.

Here the CDR3 DNA reads TGTGCCAGCAGCTTTGGGGCAGGCAATCAGCCCCAGCATTTT. As protein: CASSFGAGNQPQHF. J is TRBJ1-5 and V is TRBV9; possibly TRBD1 for D (5 bases). Germline CDR1 reads SGDLS; CDR2 reads YYNGEE. CDR3 length: 14 amino acids. V dropped 4 bases and J dropped 2 bases, with 10 bases sitting between them.

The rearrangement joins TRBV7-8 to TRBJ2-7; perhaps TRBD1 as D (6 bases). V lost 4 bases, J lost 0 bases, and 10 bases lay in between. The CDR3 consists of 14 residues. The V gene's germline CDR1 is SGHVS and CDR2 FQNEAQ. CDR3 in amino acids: CASSSGQISYEQYF. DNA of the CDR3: TGTGCCAGCAGCTCCGGACAGATCTCCTACGAGCAGTACTTC.

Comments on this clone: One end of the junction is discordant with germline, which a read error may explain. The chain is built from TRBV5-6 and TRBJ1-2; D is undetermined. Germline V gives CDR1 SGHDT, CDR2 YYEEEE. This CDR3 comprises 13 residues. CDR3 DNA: TGTGCCAGCAGCTTGGTTAAATCGTCCGTGGGCGCCTTC. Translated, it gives CASSLVKSSVGAF.

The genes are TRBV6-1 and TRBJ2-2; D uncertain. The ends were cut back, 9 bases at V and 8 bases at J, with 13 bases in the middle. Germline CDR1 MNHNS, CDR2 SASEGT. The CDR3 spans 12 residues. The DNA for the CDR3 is TGTGCCAGTGGGCAGCTCCGAGGGGAGCTGTTTTTT. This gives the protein CASGQLRGELFF.

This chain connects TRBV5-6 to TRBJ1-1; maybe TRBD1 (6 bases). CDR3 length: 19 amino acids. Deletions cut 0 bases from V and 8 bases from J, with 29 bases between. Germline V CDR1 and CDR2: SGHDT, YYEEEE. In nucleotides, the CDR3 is TGTGCCAGCAGCTTGGCCTTGATTGGGCAGGGACACCGTCTAAGGGAAGCTTTCTTT. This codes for CASSLALIGQGHRLREAFF.

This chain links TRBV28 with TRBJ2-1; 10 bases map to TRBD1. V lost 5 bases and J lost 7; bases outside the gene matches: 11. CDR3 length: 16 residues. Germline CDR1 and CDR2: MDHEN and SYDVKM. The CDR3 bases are TGTGCCAGCAGTCCACCGACAGGGGGCCTAGTTAATGAGCAGTTCTTC. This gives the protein CASSPPTGGLVNEQFF.

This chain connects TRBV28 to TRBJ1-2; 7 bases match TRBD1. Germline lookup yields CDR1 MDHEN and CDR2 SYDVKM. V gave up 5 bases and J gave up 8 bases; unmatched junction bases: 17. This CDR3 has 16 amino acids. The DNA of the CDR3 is TGTGCCAGCAGTCCACCGACAGGGTTCAGGACCGGCGGCTACACCTTC. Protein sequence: CASSPPTGFRTGGYTF.

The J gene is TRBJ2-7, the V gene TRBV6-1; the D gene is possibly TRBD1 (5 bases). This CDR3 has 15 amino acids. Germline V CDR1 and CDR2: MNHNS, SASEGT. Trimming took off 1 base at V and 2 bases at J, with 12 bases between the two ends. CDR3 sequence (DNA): TGTGCCAGCAGTGAAGAAGGCATGGACACCTACGAGCAGTACTTC. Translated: CASSEEGMDTYEQYF.

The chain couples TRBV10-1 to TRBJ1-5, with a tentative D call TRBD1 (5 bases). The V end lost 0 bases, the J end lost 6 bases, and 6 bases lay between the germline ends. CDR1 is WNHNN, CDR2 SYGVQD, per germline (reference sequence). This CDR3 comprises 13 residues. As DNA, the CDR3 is TGCGCCAGCAGTGAGTCAGGGGTTCAGCCCCAGCATTTT. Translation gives CASSESGVQPQHF.

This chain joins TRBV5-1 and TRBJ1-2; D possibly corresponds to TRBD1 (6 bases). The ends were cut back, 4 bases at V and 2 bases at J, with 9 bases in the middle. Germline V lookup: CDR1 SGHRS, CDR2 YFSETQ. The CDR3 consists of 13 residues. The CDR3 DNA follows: TGCGCCAGCAGCGACACAGGGAACTATGGCTACACCTTC. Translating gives CASSDTGNYGYTF.

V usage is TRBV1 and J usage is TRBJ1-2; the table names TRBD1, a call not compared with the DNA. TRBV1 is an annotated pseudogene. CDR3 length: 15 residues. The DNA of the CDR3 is TGCACCAGCAGCCAAGGTCGACAGGGAGCGGATGGCTACACCTTC. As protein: CTSSQGRQGADGYTF.

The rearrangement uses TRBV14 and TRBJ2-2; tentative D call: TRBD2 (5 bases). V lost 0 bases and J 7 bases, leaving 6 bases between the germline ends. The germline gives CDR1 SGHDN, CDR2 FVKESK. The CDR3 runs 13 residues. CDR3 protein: CASSQDRGGELFF. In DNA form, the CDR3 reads TGTGCCAGCAGCCAAGATCGGGGCGGGGAGCTGTTTTTT.

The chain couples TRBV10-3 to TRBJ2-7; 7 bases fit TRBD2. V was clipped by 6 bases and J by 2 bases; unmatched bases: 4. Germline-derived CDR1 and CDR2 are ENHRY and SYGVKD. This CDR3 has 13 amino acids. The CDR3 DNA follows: TGTGCCATCAGCCCAGCGGGACCCTACGAGCAGTACTTC. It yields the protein CAISPAGPYEQYF.